This record covers a single T cell receptor beta chain. Antigen: not known. This sample was included in a study of T cell responses to AZD1222 COVID-19 vaccine. Study-wide findings and caveats: Only a handful of AZD1222 recipients, more than 5 in all, had baseline seropositivity. Spike-spanning, vaccine-associated CD4 TCRs were dominant at 160-218 and 743-854. Recipients of two AZD1222 doses showed rising Spike-specific TCR breadth and depth. Variant regions that are unmutated are reportedly the target of nearly half of spike-specific TCRs.

Assay used: immunoSEQ multiplex PCR; TCRdb lists only in-frame clones, some missing. The sample records fewer than 110,000 clones, 89% being singletons. CDR1 MNHEY and CDR2 SMNVEV come from the germline V gene (reference sequence). The V and J ends lost 1 base and 0 bases respectively, with 10 bases between them. The CDR3 extends over 15 amino acids. This TCR came from an adult in good health. Sequencing used peripheral blood, obtained on day 0 of AZD1222 vaccination. The chain links TRBV27 to TRBJ2-7; D is unresolved. CDR3 DNA sequence: TGTGCCAGCAGTTTATTCGCTAACCCCTCCTACGAGCAGTACTTC. Amino acid sequence: CASSLFANPSYEQYF.